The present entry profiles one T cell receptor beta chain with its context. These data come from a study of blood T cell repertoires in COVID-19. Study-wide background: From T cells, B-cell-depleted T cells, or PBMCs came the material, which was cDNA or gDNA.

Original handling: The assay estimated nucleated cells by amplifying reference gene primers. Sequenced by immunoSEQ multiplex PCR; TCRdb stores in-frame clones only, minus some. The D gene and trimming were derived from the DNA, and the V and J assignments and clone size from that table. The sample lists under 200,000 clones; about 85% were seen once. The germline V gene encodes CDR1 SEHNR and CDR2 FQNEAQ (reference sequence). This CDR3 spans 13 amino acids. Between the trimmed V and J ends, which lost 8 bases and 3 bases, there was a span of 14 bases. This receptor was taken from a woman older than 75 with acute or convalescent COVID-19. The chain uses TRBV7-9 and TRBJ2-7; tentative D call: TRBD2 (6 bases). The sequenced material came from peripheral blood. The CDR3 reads CASVLGGDYEQYF. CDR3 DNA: TGTGCCAGCGTCCTCGGGGGTGACTACGAGCAGTACTTC.